These 7 T cell receptor beta chains share one sample of origin, sequenced in a study of blood T cell repertoires in COVID-19 (dated by TCRdb to the early 2020s). To prepare the library, the immunoSEQ multiplex PCR assay was applied. TCRdb carries this immuneACCESS record with in-frame sequences only. Its versions omit some clonotypes, under half of them owing to an unresolved V gene in the studies checked, with the rest unexplained. Counted in this sample were about 380,000 clones; roughly nine tenths of them appeared once. The leading ten clones occupy about 1.2% of the sample. The sample comprised peripheral blood. Receptor source: a man between 35 and 55 years old with acute or convalescent COVID-19.

This sequence joins TRBV29-1 and TRBJ1-1; 7 bases match TRBD1. With 6 bases clipped from V and 1 base from J, the junction kept 8 bases outside the gene matches. Germline-derived CDR1 and CDR2 are SQVTM and ANQGSEA. CDR3 length: 14 residues. CDR3 bases: TGCAGCGTCATACTGAACAGGGGGAACACTGAAGCTTTCTTT. As protein: CSVILNRGNTEAFF.

This clone was detected once. This sequence joins TRBV28 and TRBJ1-5; 9 nucleotides line up with TRBD1. The V gene end was trimmed by 4 bases and the J gene end by 6 bases; junction bases not matched to a gene: 4. CDR3 size: 14 residues. Germline V gene data show CDR1 as MDHEN and CDR2 as SYDVKM. CDR3 bases: TGTGCCAGCAGTTCGGGACAGGGACGTCAGCCCCAGCATTTT. Translation: CASSSGQGRQPQHF.

CDR3 sequence (DNA): TGTGCCAGCAGCCCTTGGAGGGGTTACTCTGGAAACACCATATATTTT. This encodes CASSPWRGYSGNTIYF. V is TRBV21-1 and J is TRBJ1-3. TRBV21-1 is a listed pseudogene. This CDR3 is 16 amino acids long.

V gene TRBV7-3 combines with J gene TRBJ2-5; weak D call: TRBD1 (5 bases). The CDR3 has 13 residues. Trimming left V 4 bases short and J 4 bases short, with 10 bases between. The germline V gene encodes CDR1 SGHTA and CDR2 FQGTGA. In nucleotides, the CDR3 is TGTGCCAGCAGCTGGACACACAGAGAGACCCAGTACTTC. Its translation: CASSWTHRETQYF.

V usage is TRBV14 and J usage is TRBJ1-2; D uncertain. The germline V gene encodes CDR1 SGHDN and CDR2 FVKESK. The CDR3 has 13 residues. V gave up 4 bases and J gave up 2 bases, with 8 bases separating them. As DNA, the CDR3 is TGTGCCAGCAGCCCAAGTGAGAACTATGGCTACACCTTC. As protein: CASSPSENYGYTF. The entire variable domain, with the rest obtained from reference TRBV14 and TRBJ1-2, is as follows: EAGVTQFPSHSVIEKGQTVTLRCDPISGHDNLYWYRRVMGKEIKFLLHFVKESKQDESGMPNNRFLAERTGGTYSTLKVQPAELEDSGVYFCASSPSENYGYTFGSGTRLTVV.

The chain couples TRBV5-4 to TRBJ2-3, with D perhaps matching TRBD1 (5 bases). Looked up from germline, CDR1 is SGHNT and CDR2 is YYREEE (reference sequence). V shed 0 bases and J shed 0 bases, with 11 bases lying between them. The CDR3 has 16 amino acids. The CDR3 region has the DNA TGTGCCAGCAGCTTGGGGCCGGACACTAGCACAGATACGCAGTATTTT. Translating gives CASSLGPDTSTDTQYF. The full variable domain, completed using reference TRBV5-4 and TRBJ2-3, is ETGVTQSPTHLIKTRGQQVTLRCSSQSGHNTVSWYQQALGQGPQFIFQYYREEENGRGNFPPRFSGLQFPNYSSELNVNALELDDSALYLCASSLGPDTSTDTQYFGPGTRLTVL.

In its sample, this clone was seen once. The V gene is TRBV30, the J gene TRBJ1-5; D ambiguous. Deletions cut 0 bases from V and 0 bases from J, with 9 bases between. Per the germline V gene, CDR1 is GTSNPN and CDR2 is SVGIG (reference sequence). This CDR3 spans 15 amino acids. The CDR3 coding sequence is TGTGCCTGGAGTGTAGCAGCAGGTAGCAATCAGCCCCAGCATTTT. This encodes CAWSVAAGSNQPQHF.